Below, 3 T cell receptor beta chains from the same sample are listed, as sequenced in a study of OX40 agonist ivuxolimab in advanced cancers. Generated by immunoSEQ multiplex PCR, the TCRdb table keeps only in-frame clones and is missing some. The data contain 30,000 to 40,000 clones, more than 60% of them seen just once; the ten biggest clones take up approximately 9.9%. Sequencing was performed on CD4+ or CD8+ T cells sorted from blood, taken in a trial of the OX40 agonist ivuxolimab. Every receptor here comes from an adult with an advanced solid tumor such as melanoma, head and neck, liver or kidney cancer.

The rearrangement links TRBV15 to TRBJ2-1; 9 nucleotides agree with TRBD1. Looked up from germline, CDR1 is LNHNV and CDR2 is YYDKDF (reference sequence). This CDR3 has 15 residues. The trim removed 7 bases at V and 10 bases at J, leaving 14 bases unmatched. The CDR3 loop reads CATNVGTGLVKEQFF. The CDR3 nucleotides are TGTGCCACCAATGTCGGGACAGGGTTGGTCAAGGAGCAGTTCTTC.

This clone occurred a few times. The chain carries TRBV2 and TRBJ1-5; the match to TRBD1 covers 7 bases. Losses at the gene ends were 6 bases for V and 0 bases for J; bases not matched to a gene: 11. Germline V gene lookup returns CDR1 SNHLY and CDR2 FYNNEI. The CDR3 runs 17 residues. The CDR3 DNA sequence: TGTGCCAGCAGCCTAACAGGGGACCTCCTTAGCAATCAGCCCCAGCATTTT. Translation: CASSLTGDLLSNQPQHF.

The genes are TRBV4-1 and TRBJ1-2; 7 nucleotides line up with TRBD1. Trimming at V came to 4 bases and at J to 6 bases, leaving 8 bases not matched to a gene. The CDR3 is 14 residues long. Germline loops: CDR1 MGHRA, CDR2 YSYEKL. Here the CDR3 reads CASSLDRVRDGYTF. Here the CDR3 DNA reads TGCGCCAGCAGCCTAGACAGGGTGAGGGATGGCTACACCTTC.